The 12 T cell receptor beta chains reported below all come from one sample, sequenced in a study of blood T cells in healthy people across ages. For the second PCR, which ran for about 6 to 12 cycles, a sample-barcoded 5' primer and a J-beta primer mix were used. One entry per CDR3 protein results from TCRdb running MiXCR on the 5' RACE reads. The repertoire holds 1.5 million to 2 million distinct CDR3 sequences, with 25% to 30% as singletons. Sequenced: blood. These receptors all stem from a woman in her 30s in good health.

This clonotype was recorded a few times. The chain is built from TRBV28 and TRBJ2-3, with D possibly TRBD2 on 6 matching bases. The V gene lost 3 bases and the J gene lost 2 bases, with 12 bases spanning the gap. Per the germline V gene, CDR1 is MDHEN and CDR2 is SYDVKM. The CDR3 contains 15 residues. The CDR3 is CASSFSGLPTDTQYF. DNA of the CDR3: TGTGCCAGCAGTTTTAGCGGTTTACCCACAGATACGCAGTATTTT. Using reference TRBV28 and TRBJ2-3 for the parts outside the CDR3, the full variable domain is DVKVTQSSRYLVKRTGEKVFLECVQDMDHENMFWYRQDPGLGLRLIYFSYDVKMKEKGDIPEGYSVSREKKERFSLILESASTNQTSMYLCASSFSGLPTDTQYFGPGTRLTVL.

V is TRBV7-6 and J is TRBJ2-5, with TRBD2 matching 8 bases. CDR3 size: 17 residues. The V segment lost 1 base and the J segment 11 bases; nucleotides outside the gene matches: 18. CDR1 is SGHVS, CDR2 FNYEAQ, per germline. CDR3 amino acids: CASSLDVGTRPGNEQYF. CDR3 sequence (DNA): TGTGCCAGCAGCTTAGACGTGGGGACTAGGCCTGGCAATGAGCAGTACTTC.

J is TRBJ2-1 and V is TRBV5-5; 9 bases are a match to TRBD2. Trimming took 6 bases from V and 6 from J; bases not matched to a gene: 13. There are 16 residues in the CDR3. Germline CDR1 SGHKS, CDR2 YYEKEE (reference sequence). The CDR3 here is CASTGPWTSETNEQFF. CDR3 DNA: TGTGCCAGCACTGGGCCGTGGACTAGCGAGACCAATGAGCAGTTCTTC.

This clonotype was detected many times. V and J are TRBV12-3 or TRBV12-4 and TRBJ1-2; 10 bases match TRBD1. J gave up 4 bases and V 4 bases, and 6 bases lay outside the gene matches. CDR3 size: 15 residues. The CDR3 nucleotides read TGTGCCAGCAGTTCCCCGGACAGGGGGATCTATGGCTACACCTTC. This encodes CASSSPDRGIYGYTF.

This clonotype was detected a few times. The chain links TRBV7-2 to TRBJ2-1; 13 bases fit TRBD2. Germline lookup yields CDR1 SGHTA and CDR2 FQGNSA. Germline trimming cut 0 bases from V and 8 bases from J; bases unmatched to any gene: 4. This CDR3 comprises 16 residues. CDR3 in amino acids: CASSLAGTSGIDEQFF. The CDR3 bases are TGTGCCAGCAGCTTAGCTGGGACTAGCGGGATAGATGAGCAGTTCTTC.

This clonotype has only a few counts. The rearrangement uses TRBV30 and TRBJ2-3; D might be TRBD2 (5 bases). In germline, CDR1 is GTSNPN, CDR2 SVGIG (reference sequence). Deletions cut 4 bases from V and 6 bases from J, with 11 bases between. This CDR3 has 12 amino acids. Written as DNA, the CDR3 is TGTGCCTGGAACACGGGCGGGGATACGCAGTATTTT. Translated: CAWNTGGDTQYF.

This clonotype showed up many times. The chain employs TRBV29-1 and TRBJ2-5, with TRBD1 identical over 9 bases. From germline, CDR1 is SQVTM and CDR2 ANQGSEA. The CDR3 loop spans 14 amino acids. V gave up 4 bases and J gave up 5 bases; unmatched junction bases: 8. The chain's CDR3 is CSVGTGEGSETQYF. The CDR3 DNA reads TGCAGCGTTGGGACAGGGGAAGGATCGGAGACCCAGTACTTC. The whole variable domain, filled in from reference TRBV29-1 and TRBJ2-5, reads SAVISQKPSRDICQRGTSLTIQCQVDSQVTMMFWYRQQPGQSLTLIATANQGSEATYESGFVIDKFPISRPNLTFSTLTVSNMSPEDSSIYLCSVGTGEGSETQYFGPGTRLLVL.

This clonotype was seen a few times. CDR3: CASRRGVDRAGELFF. The CDR3 nucleotides are TGTGCCAGCAGGAGGGGGGTGGACAGGGCCGGGGAGCTGTTTTTT. The genes are TRBV12-3 or TRBV12-4 and TRBJ2-2; 8 bases match TRBD1. Germline trimming cut 6 bases from V and 6 bases from J; bases unmatched to any gene: 9. The CDR3 totals 15 residues.

The J gene is TRBJ1-6, the V gene TRBV5-5; D may be TRBD1 (6 bases). Germline loops: CDR1 SGHKS, CDR2 YYEKEE (reference sequence). V lost 2 bases and J lost 8, with 11 bases in between. This CDR3 is 14 amino acids long. The CDR3 DNA follows: TGTGCCAGCAGCTTTGTGCCAGGGGATTCACCCCTCCACTTT. Residues: CASSFVPGDSPLHF.

This clonotype has just a few counts. V and J are TRBV10-3 and TRBJ1-4; no definite D call. The CDR3 spans 15 residues. Germline lookup yields CDR1 ENHRY and CDR2 SYGVKD. The ends were cut back, 0 bases at V and 5 bases at J, with 10 bases in the middle. Here the CDR3 reads CAISESGGLNEKLFF. In nucleotides, the CDR3 is TGTGCCATCAGTGAGTCGGGCGGACTAAATGAAAAACTGTTTTTT.

This clonotype has more than one count but fewer than ten. The chain couples TRBV5-1 to TRBJ2-1; D may match TRBD1 or TRBD2 (6 bases each). The V gene's germline CDR1 is SGHRS and CDR2 YFSETQ. There are 15 residues in the CDR3. V was trimmed by 3 bases and J by 4 bases, leaving 14 bases between them. The CDR3 loop reads CASSWGASSYNEQFF. The CDR3 DNA sequence: TGCGCCAGCAGCTGGGGGGCTAGTTCTTACAATGAGCAGTTCTTC.

This clonotype was seen a single time. At one boundary the junction diverges from the germline segment, which might be a read error. This chain uses TRBV20-1 with TRBJ2-3, with 8 bases fitting TRBD2. Germline-derived CDR1 and CDR2 are DFQATT and SNEGSKA (reference sequence). This CDR3 is 16 amino acids long. The CDR3 DNA reads TGCAGTGGAGGCCAGCGGGGGATTTTAGGCACAGATGCGCAGTATTTT. Translated: CSGGQRGILGTDAQYF.